This T cell receptor (beta chain) was profiled in a study of vaccination effects on CD4 cells after COVID-19. Ahead of sequencing, the ViraFEST assay grew antigen-specific CD4+ T cells using viral peptide pools. Upon completion of around ten days in culture, CD4+ T cells were isolated. Recipients of the vaccine had no prior SARS-CoV-2 infection and negative nucleocapsid antibodies. The table came from immunoSEQ multiplex PCR; TCRdb's copy has only in-frame clones and leaves some out. The table lists about 34,000 clones, approximately 73% of them singletons. Trimming cost V 4 bases and J 4 bases; bases outside gene matches: 3. CDR1 is MGHRA and CDR2 is YSYEKL in the germline V gene. There are 15 residues in the CDR3. Study outcomes and limitations: Clones of infection and vaccine origin contracted markedly late after vaccination.

A note on this clone: Its antigen is not known.

The rearrangement links TRBV4-1 to TRBJ2-7; 14 nucleotides agree with TRBD2. The specimen was CD4+ T cells from PBMCs cultured with HCoV-OC43 spike peptides, collected before COVID-19 vaccination. Indicated subset: HCoV-OC43 spike overlapping peptide pool stimulation. The clonotype originates from a human donor who received a COVID-19 vaccine. The CDR3 DNA reads as TGCGCCAGCAGCCCTGGACTAGCGGGAGGTTACGAGCAGTACTTC. It encodes CASSPGLAGGYEQYF.